Below, 22 T cell receptor beta chains from the same sample are listed, as sequenced in a study of shared clonotypes between healthy human individuals. The naive CD8 fraction comprised CD45RO-negative cells positively selected for CCR7 and excluded terminally differentiated effector memory CD45RA+ cells. Method: immunoSEQ multiplex PCR; TCRdb's copy keeps in-frame clones and lacks some. The sample has 550,000 to 650,000 clones; approximately 96% are singletons. Sequenced input: naive CD8+ T cells sorted from blood. The receptors were gathered from a woman aged 25 to 39 in good health.

The V and J genes are TRBV2 and TRBJ2-3; 10 bases line up with TRBD1. This CDR3 comprises 17 residues. From germline, CDR1 is SNHLY and CDR2 FYNNEI. J lost 3 bases, V lost 6 bases, and 12 bases had no gene match. The CDR3 nucleotides are TGTGCCAGCAGACACAAACCGGGACAGGGGTATACAGATACGCAGTATTTT. Translation: CASRHKPGQGYTDTQYF.

V usage is TRBV5-6 and J usage is TRBJ1-2, with 10 bases lining up with TRBD1. The germline CDR1 and CDR2 sequences are SGHDT and YYEEEE. This CDR3 has 14 amino acids. V lost 4 bases, J lost 8 bases, and 8 bases stayed unmatched. CDR3 sequence: CASSLAGTGVGYTF. CDR3 sequence (DNA): TGTGCCAGCAGCCTTGCCGGGACAGGGGTCGGCTACACCTTC.

V is TRBV27 and J is TRBJ2-3, with TRBD2 as a possible D gene (5 bases). The germline V gene has CDR1 MNHEY and CDR2 SMNVEV (reference sequence). V lost 6 bases to trimming and J lost 3 bases, with 7 bases between them. The CDR3 has 12 residues. The DNA of the CDR3 is TGTGCCAGCAGGGACTGGACAGATACGCAGTATTTT. Translating gives CASRDWTDTQYF.

The chain links TRBV10-1 to TRBJ1-2; no clear D. The CDR3 has 13 residues. Germline V gene data show CDR1 as WNHNN and CDR2 as SYGVQD (reference sequence). The V gene lost 2 bases and the J gene lost 2 bases, with 6 bases spanning the gap. The DNA for the CDR3 is TGCGCCAGCAGTGAGGCAGCAAACTATGGCTACACCTTC. Translating it yields CASSEAANYGYTF.

The chain has TRBV27 and TRBJ2-1, with 13 bases lining up with TRBD2. The germline V gene encodes CDR1 MNHEY and CDR2 SMNVEV (reference sequence). V dropped 2 bases and J dropped 9; count of bases not matched to a gene: 10. The CDR3 is made up of 17 amino acids. CDR3 sequence: CASSLNGLAGVMGEQFF. CDR3 sequence (DNA): TGTGCCAGCAGTTTAAATGGACTAGCGGGAGTTATGGGTGAGCAGTTCTTC.

The V gene is TRBV11-2, the J gene TRBJ1-1, with a weak D call TRBD1 (5 bases). The CDR3 totals 12 residues. Trimming pared 3 bases from V and 6 bases from J, leaving 8 bases between. Looked up from germline, CDR1 is SGHAT and CDR2 is FQNNGV. The CDR3 sequence: CASSLDNPEAFF. CDR3 nucleotide sequence: TGTGCCAGCAGCTTGGACAATCCTGAAGCTTTCTTT.

The chain couples TRBV13 to TRBJ2-5; D is undetermined. The CDR3 covers 13 residues. Trimming took off 0 bases at V and 5 bases at J, with 7 bases between the two ends. The germline gives CDR1 PRHDT, CDR2 FYEKMQ (reference sequence). The CDR3 protein is CASSLGRRETQYF. The DNA of the CDR3 is TGTGCCAGCAGCTTAGGCCGCCGGGAGACCCAGTACTTC.

The chain joins TRBV19 to TRBJ2-1; the match to TRBD2 covers 12 bases. Germline V lookup: CDR1 LNHDA, CDR2 SQIVND (reference sequence). This CDR3 contains 17 residues. V shed 3 bases and J 3 bases; nucleotides not matched to a gene: 6. The CDR3 loop reads CASSMTSGSFGYNEQFF. CDR3 in DNA: TGTGCCAGTAGTATGACTAGCGGGAGTTTTGGCTACAATGAGCAGTTCTTC.

This chain joins TRBV15 and TRBJ1-2; D is unclear. V was pared by 0 bases and J by 7 bases, with 15 bases between. Germline V CDR1 and CDR2: LNHNV, YYDKDF (reference sequence). This CDR3 contains 15 residues. The CDR3 DNA is TGTGCCACCAGCAGAGATAGGATGTGGCGATCTGGCTACACCTTC. Translation gives CATSRDRMWRSGYTF.

The V and J genes are TRBV7-6 and TRBJ2-1; D not resolved. Germline assignment: CDR1 SGHVS and CDR2 FNYEAQ. V lost 2 bases, J lost 6 bases, and 11 bases lay in between. The CDR3 has 14 amino acids. CDR3 region: CASSLSGEGNEQFF. In DNA form, the CDR3 reads TGTGCCAGCAGCTTATCAGGAGAAGGCAATGAGCAGTTCTTC. Supplemented by reference TRBV7-6 and TRBJ2-1, the full variable domain reads GAGVSQSPRYKVTKRGQDVALRCDPISGHVSLYWYRQALGQGPEFLTYFNYEAQQDKSGLPNDRFSAERPEGSISTLTIQRTEQRDSAMYRCASSLSGEGNEQFFGPGTRLTVL.

The chain joins TRBV10-3 to TRBJ1-1; possibly TRBD1 for D (5 bases). CDR3 length: 13 residues. The germline V and J ends were trimmed by 5 bases and 3 bases, with 10 bases remaining between them. Germline V gives CDR1 ENHRY, CDR2 SYGVKD. CDR3 region: CAISSEGHTEAFF. The CDR3 DNA reads TGTGCCATCAGTTCGGAGGGGCACACTGAAGCTTTCTTT.

This chain links TRBV11-2 with TRBJ2-7; perhaps TRBD2 as D (6 bases). The V end lost 1 base, the J end lost 2 bases, and 12 bases lay between the germline ends. The CDR3 covers 15 residues. Per the germline V gene, CDR1 is SGHAT and CDR2 is FQNNGV. In DNA, the CDR3 is TGTGCCAGCAGCTTAGGGGGGGTTATGACCTACGAGCAGTACTTC. Encoded protein: CASSLGGVMTYEQYF.

The chain uses TRBV2 and TRBJ1-5; D is ambiguous. Trimming pared 3 bases from V and 11 bases from J, leaving 14 bases between. The CDR3 contains 13 residues. In germline, CDR1 is SNHLY, CDR2 FYNNEI. CDR3 loop: CASSDRTPASQHF. The CDR3, as DNA: TGTGCCAGCAGTGACAGAACTCCCGCGTCCCAGCATTTT.

The genes are TRBV4-2 and TRBJ2-7; the D is unclear. The CDR3 loop spans 16 amino acids. The germline V gene encodes CDR1 LGHNA and CDR2 YNFKEQ. V was clipped by 0 bases and J by 0 bases, with 12 bases between them. Here the CDR3 DNA reads TGTGCCAGCAGCCAAGATCCGGGCCTTAGCTCCTACGAGCAGTACTTC. Translating it yields CASSQDPGLSSYEQYF.

This chain joins TRBV6-5 and TRBJ1-1; TRBD1 aligns across 7 bases. Germline CDR1 is MNHEY and CDR2 is SVGAGI. The CDR3 runs 13 residues. Trimming removed 5 bases from V and 6 bases from J; junction bases left unmatched: 6. CDR3 residues: CASSPGGTAEAFF. The CDR3 nucleotides are TGTGCCAGCAGTCCTGGGGGGACAGCTGAAGCTTTCTTT.

The chain links TRBV19 to TRBJ1-2; TRBD1 might be the D (5 bases). Per the germline V gene, CDR1 is LNHDA and CDR2 is SQIVND (reference sequence). Between the trimmed V and J ends, which lost 4 bases and 6 bases, there was a span of 18 bases. This CDR3 is built from 15 residues. The CDR3 loop reads CASSTTGGGKDGYTF. The CDR3 DNA reads as TGTGCCAGTAGTACCACCGGGGGAGGGAAGGATGGCTACACCTTC. Drawing the rest from reference TRBV19 and TRBJ1-2, the complete variable domain is DGGITQSPKYLFRKEGQNVTLSCEQNLNHDAMYWYRQDPGQGLRLIYYSQIVNDFQKGDIAEGYSVSREKKESFPLTVTSAQKNPTAFYLCASSTTGGGKDGYTFGSGTRLTVV.

This clone was observed once. This chain joins TRBV25-1 and TRBJ1-1; D is uncertain. The V end lost 0 bases, the J end lost 6 bases, and 5 bases lay between the germline ends. The CDR3 consists of 12 residues. The germline gives CDR1 MGHDK, CDR2 SYGVNS. CDR3: CASSEYTAEAFF. The DNA for the CDR3 is TGTGCCAGCAGTGAATATACAGCTGAAGCTTTCTTT.

The V and J genes are TRBV27 and TRBJ2-3, with a possible D match to TRBD2 (6 bases). This CDR3 is 15 amino acids long. Between the trimmed V and J ends, which lost 4 bases and 0 bases, there was a span of 11 bases. Germline values: CDR1 MNHEY, CDR2 SMNVEV (reference sequence). DNA for the CDR3: TGTGCCAGCAGTTCAGGACTATCTAGCACAGATACGCAGTATTTT. Amino acids: CASSSGLSSTDTQYF.

V is TRBV19 and J is TRBJ1-2, with TRBD1 identical over 8 bases. The J segment lost 5 bases and the V segment lost 6 bases, leaving 2 bases of the junction unmatched. In germline, CDR1 is LNHDA, CDR2 SQIVND (reference sequence). The CDR3 runs to 12 residues. In nucleotides, the CDR3 is TGTGCCAGTAGGGGACAGGCGTATGGCTACACCTTC. Protein: CASRGQAYGYTF.

This chain links TRBV28 with TRBJ2-3, with D possibly being TRBD2 (6 bases). The CDR3 length is 15 residues. V was shortened by 3 bases and J by 3 bases, with 13 bases between the two germline ends. The germline V gene encodes CDR1 MDHEN and CDR2 SYDVKM. CDR3 region: CASSLSGLYTDTQYF. As DNA, the CDR3 is TGTGCCAGCAGTTTGAGCGGGCTGTATACAGATACGCAGTATTTT.

This clone was seen just once. This chain joins TRBV28 and TRBJ2-3; D uncertain. The CDR3 extends over 15 amino acids. Trimming removed 2 bases from V and 2 bases from J, with 11 bases in between. CDR1 and CDR2 from the germline V gene are MDHEN and SYDVKM. This CDR3 is CASSLSFSSTDTQYF. The CDR3 nucleotides are TGTGCCAGCAGTTTAAGTTTTAGCTCCACAGATACGCAGTATTTT.

This clone was seen a single time. The genes are TRBV5-6 and TRBJ2-5, with 10 bases fitting TRBD1. CDR1 is SGHDT, CDR2 YYEEEE, per germline. This CDR3 region has 15 residues. J gave up 4 bases and V 6 bases, and 9 bases lay outside the gene matches. The DNA for the CDR3 is TGTGCCAGCAACCGACAGGGGGCGACCATAGAGACCCAGTACTTC. Encoded protein: CASNRQGATIETQYF.